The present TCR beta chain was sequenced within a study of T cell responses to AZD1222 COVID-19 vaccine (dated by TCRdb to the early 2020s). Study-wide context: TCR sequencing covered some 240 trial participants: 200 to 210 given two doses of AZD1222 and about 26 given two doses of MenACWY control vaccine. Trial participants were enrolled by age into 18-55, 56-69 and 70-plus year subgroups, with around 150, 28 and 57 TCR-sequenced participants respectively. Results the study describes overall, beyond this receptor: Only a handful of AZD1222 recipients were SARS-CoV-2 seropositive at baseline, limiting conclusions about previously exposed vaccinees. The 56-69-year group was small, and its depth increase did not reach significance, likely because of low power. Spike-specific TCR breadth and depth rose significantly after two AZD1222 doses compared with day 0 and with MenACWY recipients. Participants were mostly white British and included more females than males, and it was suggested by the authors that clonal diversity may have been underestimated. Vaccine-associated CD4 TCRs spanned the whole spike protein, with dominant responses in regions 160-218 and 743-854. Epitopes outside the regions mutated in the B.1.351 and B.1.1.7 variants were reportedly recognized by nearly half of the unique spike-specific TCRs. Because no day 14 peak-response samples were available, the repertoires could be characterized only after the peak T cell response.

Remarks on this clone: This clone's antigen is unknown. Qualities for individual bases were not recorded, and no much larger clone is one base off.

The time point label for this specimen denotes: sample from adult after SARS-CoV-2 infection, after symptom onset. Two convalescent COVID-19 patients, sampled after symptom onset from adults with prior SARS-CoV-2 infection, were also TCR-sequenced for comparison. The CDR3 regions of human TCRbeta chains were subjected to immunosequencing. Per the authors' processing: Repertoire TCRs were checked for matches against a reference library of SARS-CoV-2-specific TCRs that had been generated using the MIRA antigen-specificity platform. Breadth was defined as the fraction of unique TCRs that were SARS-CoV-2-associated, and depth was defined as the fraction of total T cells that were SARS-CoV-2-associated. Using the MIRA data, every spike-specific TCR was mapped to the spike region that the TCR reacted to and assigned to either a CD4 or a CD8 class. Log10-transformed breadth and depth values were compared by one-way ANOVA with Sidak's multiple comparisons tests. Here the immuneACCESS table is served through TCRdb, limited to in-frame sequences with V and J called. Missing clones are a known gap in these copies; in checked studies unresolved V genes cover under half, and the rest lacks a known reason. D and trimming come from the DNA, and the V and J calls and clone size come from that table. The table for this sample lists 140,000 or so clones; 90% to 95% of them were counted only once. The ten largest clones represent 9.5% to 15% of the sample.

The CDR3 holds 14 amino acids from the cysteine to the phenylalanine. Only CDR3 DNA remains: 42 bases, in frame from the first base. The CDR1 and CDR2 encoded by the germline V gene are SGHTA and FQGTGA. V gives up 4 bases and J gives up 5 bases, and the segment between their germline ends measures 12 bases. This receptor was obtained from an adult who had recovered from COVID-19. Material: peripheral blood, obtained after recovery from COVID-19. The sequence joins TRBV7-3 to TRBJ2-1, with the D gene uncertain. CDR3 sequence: CASSSAGSNNEQFF. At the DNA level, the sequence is TGTGCCAGCAGCTCAGCCGGGTCTAACAATGAGCAGTTCTTC.